The clone carrying this TCR beta chain came up many times. No treatment of any kind had been given to any patient before thyroid surgery. The source of the sample is a study of metastatic and nonmetastatic thyroid tumors. CDR1 is SEHNR, CDR2 FQNEAQ, per germline (reference sequence). Between the trimmed V and J ends, which lost 2 bases and 10 bases, there was a span of 12 bases. The CDR3 contains 14 residues. Methods used by the authors: Building a distant-metastasis classifier for papillary thyroid cancer drew on CDR3 differences across clinicopathological groups. TCRdb re-called clones from the PCR reads using MiXCR. Clone size and V and J calls follow TCRdb, not the original study. The repertoire holds 21,000 or so clones, with roughly 14% as singletons.

The sample consisted of blood. The receptor was isolated from a female donor with papillary thyroid cancer or a benign thyroid nodule (not recorded which). Some clones in this sample may be carry-over from other donors' samples. The chain carries TRBV7-9 and TRBJ1-6; D unclear. The CDR3 region has the DNA TGTGCCAGCAGCTTAAGATGGAGGAACTCACCCCTCCACTTT. It is translated as CASSLRWRNSPLHF.